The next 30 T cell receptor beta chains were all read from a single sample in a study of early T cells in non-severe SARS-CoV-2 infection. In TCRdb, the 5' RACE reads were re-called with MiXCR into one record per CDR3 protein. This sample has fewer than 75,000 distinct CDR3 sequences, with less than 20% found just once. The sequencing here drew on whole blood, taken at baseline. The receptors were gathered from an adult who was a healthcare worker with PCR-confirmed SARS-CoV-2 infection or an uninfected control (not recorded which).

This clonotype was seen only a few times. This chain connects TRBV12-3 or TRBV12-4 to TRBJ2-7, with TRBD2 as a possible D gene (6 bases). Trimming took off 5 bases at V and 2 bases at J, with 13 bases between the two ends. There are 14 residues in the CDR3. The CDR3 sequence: CASSAWDLTYEQYF. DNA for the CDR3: TGTGCCAGCAGTGCCTGGGACTTGACCTACGAGCAGTACTTC.

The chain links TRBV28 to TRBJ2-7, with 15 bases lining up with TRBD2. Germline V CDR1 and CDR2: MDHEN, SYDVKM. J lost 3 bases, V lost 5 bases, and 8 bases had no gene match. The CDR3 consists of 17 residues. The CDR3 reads CASSGGLAGGLFYEQYF. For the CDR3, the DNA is TGTGCCAGCAGTGGGGGACTAGCGGGAGGACTCTTCTACGAGCAGTACTTC. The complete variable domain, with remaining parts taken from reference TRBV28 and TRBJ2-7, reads DVKVTQSSRYLVKRTGEKVFLECVQDMDHENMFWYRQDPGLGLRLIYFSYDVKMKEKGDIPEGYSVSREKKERFSLILESASTNQTSMYLCASSGGLAGGLFYEQYFGPGTRLTVT.

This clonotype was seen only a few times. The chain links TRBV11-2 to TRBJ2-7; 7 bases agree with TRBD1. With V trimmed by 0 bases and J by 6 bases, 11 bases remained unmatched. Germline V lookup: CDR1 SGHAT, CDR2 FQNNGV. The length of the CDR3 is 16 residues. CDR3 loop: CASSLEQGSSRGEQYF. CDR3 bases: TGTGCCAGCAGCTTAGAACAGGGGAGTTCTCGGGGCGAGCAGTACTTC.

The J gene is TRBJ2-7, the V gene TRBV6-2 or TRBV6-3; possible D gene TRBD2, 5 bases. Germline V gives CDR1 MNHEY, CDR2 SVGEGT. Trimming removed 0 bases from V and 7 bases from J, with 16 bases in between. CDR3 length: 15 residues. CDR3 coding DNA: TGTGCCAGCAGTTACTCGATTCTTTCGGGAAGGGAGCAGTACTTC. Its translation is CASSYSILSGREQYF.

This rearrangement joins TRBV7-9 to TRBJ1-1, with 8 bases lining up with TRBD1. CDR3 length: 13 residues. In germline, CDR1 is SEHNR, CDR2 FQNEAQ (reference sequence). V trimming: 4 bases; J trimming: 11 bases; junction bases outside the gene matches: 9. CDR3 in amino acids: CASSSRDRLLAFF. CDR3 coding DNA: TGTGCCAGCAGCTCGAGGGACAGGCTATTGGCTTTCTTT.

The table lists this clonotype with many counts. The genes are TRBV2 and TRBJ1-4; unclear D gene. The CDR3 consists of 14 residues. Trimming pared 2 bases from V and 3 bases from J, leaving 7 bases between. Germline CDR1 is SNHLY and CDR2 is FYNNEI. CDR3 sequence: CASSETPPNEKLFF. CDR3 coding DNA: TGTGCCAGCAGTGAAACCCCACCTAATGAAAAACTGTTTTTT.

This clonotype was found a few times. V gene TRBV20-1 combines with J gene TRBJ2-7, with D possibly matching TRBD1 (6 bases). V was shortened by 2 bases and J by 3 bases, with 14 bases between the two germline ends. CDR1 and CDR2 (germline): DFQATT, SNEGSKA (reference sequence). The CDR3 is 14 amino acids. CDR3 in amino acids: CSARSNRVNYEQYF. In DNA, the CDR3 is TGCAGTGCTAGATCGAACAGGGTAAACTACGAGCAGTACTTC.

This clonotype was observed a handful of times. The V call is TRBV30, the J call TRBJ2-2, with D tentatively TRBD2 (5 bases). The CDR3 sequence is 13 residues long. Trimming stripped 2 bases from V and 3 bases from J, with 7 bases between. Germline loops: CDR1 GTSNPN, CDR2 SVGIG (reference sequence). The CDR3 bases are TGTGCCTGGAGTAGGCGGGACACCGGGGAGCTGTTTTTT. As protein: CAWSRRDTGELFF.

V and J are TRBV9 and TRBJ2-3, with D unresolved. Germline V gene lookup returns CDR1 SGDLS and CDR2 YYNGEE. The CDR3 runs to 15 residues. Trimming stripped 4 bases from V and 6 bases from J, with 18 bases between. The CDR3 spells CASSLAGQQVDTQYF. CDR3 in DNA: TGTGCCAGCAGCTTAGCCGGTCAGCAAGTTGATACGCAGTATTTT.

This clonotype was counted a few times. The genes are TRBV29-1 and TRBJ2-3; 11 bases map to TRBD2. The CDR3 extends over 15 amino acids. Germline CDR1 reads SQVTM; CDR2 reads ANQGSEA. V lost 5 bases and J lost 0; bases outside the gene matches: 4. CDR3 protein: CSVLTSGISTDTQYF. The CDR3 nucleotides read TGCAGCGTTTTGACTAGCGGGATAAGCACAGATACGCAGTATTTT.

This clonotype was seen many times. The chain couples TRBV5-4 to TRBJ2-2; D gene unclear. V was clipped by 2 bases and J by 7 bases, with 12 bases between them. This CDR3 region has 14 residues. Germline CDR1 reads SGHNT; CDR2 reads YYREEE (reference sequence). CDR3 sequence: CASSLKGIGGELFF. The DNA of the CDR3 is TGTGCCAGCAGCTTAAAGGGTATCGGCGGGGAGCTGTTTTTT.

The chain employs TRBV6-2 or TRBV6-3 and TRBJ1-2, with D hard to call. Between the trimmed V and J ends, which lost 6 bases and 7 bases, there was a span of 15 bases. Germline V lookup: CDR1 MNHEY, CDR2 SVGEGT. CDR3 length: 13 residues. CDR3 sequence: CASSTRGRSGYTF. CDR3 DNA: TGTGCCAGCAGCACCCGAGGCCGGTCTGGCTACACCTTC.

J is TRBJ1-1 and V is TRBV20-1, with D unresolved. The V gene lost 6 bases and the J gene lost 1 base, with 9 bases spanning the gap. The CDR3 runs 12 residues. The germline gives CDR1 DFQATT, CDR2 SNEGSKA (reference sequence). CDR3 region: CSAAPWNTEAFF. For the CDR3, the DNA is TGCAGTGCGGCCCCATGGAACACTGAAGCTTTCTTT.

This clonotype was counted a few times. As DNA, the CDR3 is TGCAGCGCGTCGACAGGGCCGAACACTGAAGCTTTCTTT. Encoded protein: CSASTGPNTEAFF. The chain joins TRBV29-1 to TRBJ1-1, with TRBD1 identical over 7 bases. Germline CDR1 SQVTM, CDR2 ANQGSEA. The trim removed 7 bases at V and 1 base at J, leaving 6 bases unmatched. The CDR3 sequence is 13 residues long.

CDR3: CASSEGTENSPLHF. For the CDR3, the DNA is TGTGCCAGCAGTGAGGGGACGGAGAATTCACCCCTCCACTTT. The rearrangement links TRBV6-1 to TRBJ1-6; tentative D call: TRBD1 (5 bases). From germline, CDR1 is MNHNS and CDR2 SASEGT. The V gene lost 3 bases and the J gene lost 7 bases, with 10 bases spanning the gap. CDR3 size: 14 residues.

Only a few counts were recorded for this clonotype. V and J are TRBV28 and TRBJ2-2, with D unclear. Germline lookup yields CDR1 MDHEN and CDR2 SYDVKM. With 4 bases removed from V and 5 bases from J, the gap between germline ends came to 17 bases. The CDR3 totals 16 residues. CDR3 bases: TGTGCCAGCAGTTCCGCCTCAAGCCTAAGGACCGGGGAGCTGTTTTTT. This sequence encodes CASSSASSLRTGELFF.

Here the CDR3 DNA reads TGTGCCAGCAGTTTACGAAGGACAGGGGGCGTAGAGTTCTATGGCTACACCTTC. This codes for CASSLRRTGGVEFYGYTF. The V and J genes are TRBV28 and TRBJ1-2; TRBD1 agrees at 11 bases. CDR3 length: 18 residues. V was pared by 2 bases and J by 4 bases, with 12 bases of the junction left unmatched. The germline V gene encodes CDR1 MDHEN and CDR2 SYDVKM.

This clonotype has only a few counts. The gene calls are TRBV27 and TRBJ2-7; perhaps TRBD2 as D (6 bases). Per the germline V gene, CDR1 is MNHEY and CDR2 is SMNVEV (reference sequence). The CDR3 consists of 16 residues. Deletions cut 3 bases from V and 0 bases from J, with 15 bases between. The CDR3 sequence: CASSFSSGMPSYEQYF. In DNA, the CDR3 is TGTGCCAGCAGTTTCAGTAGCGGAATGCCCTCCTACGAGCAGTACTTC.

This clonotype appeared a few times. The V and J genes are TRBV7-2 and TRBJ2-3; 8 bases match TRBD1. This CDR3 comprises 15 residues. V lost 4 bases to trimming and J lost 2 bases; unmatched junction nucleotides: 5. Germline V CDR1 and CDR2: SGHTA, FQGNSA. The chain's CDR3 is CASSSQGVDTDTQYF. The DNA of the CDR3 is TGTGCCAGCAGCTCACAGGGGGTTGACACAGATACGCAGTATTTT.

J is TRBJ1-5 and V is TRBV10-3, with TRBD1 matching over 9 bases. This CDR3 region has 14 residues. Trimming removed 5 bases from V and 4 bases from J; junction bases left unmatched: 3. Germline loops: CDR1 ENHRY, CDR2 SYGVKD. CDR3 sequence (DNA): TGTGCCATCAGTCCCGGACAGGGGAATCAGCCCCAGCATTTT. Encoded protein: CAISPGQGNQPQHF.

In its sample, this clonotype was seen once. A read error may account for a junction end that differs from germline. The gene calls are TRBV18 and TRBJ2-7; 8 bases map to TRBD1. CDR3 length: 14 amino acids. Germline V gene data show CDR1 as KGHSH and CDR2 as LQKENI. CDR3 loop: CVSSPDRDTYEQYF. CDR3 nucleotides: TGTGTCAGCTCACCGGACAGGGATACCTACGAGCAGTACTTC.

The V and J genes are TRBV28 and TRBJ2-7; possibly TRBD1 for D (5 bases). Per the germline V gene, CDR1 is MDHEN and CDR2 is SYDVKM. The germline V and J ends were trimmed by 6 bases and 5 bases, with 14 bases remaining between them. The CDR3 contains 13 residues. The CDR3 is CASRAQGNHEQYF. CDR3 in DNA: TGTGCCAGCAGGGCCCAGGGTAACCACGAGCAGTACTTC.

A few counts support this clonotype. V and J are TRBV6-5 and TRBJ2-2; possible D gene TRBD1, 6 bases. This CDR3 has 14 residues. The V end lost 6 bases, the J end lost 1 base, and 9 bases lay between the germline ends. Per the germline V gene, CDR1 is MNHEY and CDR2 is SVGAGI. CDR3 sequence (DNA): TGTGCCAGCAGCGAGACAGGGAACACCGGGGAGCTGTTTTTT. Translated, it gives CASSETGNTGELFF.

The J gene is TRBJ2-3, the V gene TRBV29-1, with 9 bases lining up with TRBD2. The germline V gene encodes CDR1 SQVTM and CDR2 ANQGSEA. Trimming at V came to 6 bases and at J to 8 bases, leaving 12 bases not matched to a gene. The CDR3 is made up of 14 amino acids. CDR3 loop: CSVVAGASLGTQYF. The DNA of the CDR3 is TGCAGCGTAGTAGCGGGAGCCTCCCTGGGTACGCAGTATTTT.

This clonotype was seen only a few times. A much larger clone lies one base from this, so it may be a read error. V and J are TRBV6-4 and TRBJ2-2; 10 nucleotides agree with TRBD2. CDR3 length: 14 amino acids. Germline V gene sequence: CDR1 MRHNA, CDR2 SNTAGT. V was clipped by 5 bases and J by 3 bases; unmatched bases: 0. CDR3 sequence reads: CASSSGRDTGELFF. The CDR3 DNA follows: TGTGCCAGCAGTAGCGGGAGGGACACCGGGGAGCTGTTTTTT.

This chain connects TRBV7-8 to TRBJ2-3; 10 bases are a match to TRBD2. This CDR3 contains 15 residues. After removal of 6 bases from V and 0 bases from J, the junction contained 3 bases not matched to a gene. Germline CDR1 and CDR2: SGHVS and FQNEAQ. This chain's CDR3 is CASRRSGGSTDTQYF. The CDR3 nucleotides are TGTGCCAGCAGGCGTAGCGGGGGGAGCACAGATACGCAGTATTTT.

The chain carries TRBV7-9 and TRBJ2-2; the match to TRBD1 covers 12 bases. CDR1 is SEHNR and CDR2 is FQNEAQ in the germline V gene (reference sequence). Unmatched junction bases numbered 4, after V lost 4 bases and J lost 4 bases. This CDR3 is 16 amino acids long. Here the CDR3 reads CASSSRDRGLTGELFF. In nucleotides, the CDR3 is TGTGCCAGCAGCTCCCGGGACAGGGGGCTCACCGGGGAGCTGTTTTTT.

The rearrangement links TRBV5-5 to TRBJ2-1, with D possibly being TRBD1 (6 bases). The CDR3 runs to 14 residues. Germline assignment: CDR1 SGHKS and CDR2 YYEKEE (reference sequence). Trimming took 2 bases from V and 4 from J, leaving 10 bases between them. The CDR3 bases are TGTGCCAGCAGCTTAGGGGACATTTACAATGAGCAGTTCTTC. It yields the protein CASSLGDIYNEQFF.

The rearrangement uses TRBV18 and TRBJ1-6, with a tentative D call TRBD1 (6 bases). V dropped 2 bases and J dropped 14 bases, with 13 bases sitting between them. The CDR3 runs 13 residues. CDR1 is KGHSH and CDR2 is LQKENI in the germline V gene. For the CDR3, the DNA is TGTGCCAGCTCACCAGGACAGTTTCAATCCCTCCACTTT. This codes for CASSPGQFQSLHF.

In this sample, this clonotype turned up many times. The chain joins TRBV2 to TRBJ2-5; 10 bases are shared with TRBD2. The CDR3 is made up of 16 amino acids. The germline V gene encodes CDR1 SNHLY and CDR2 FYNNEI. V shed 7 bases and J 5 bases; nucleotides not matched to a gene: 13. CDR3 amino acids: CASTRTLAGVGETQYF. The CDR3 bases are TGTGCCAGCACCCGCACCCTAGCGGGAGTGGGGGAGACCCAGTACTTC.